A selection of T cell receptor beta chains follows, all from one sample in a study of T cells in Graves' hyperthyroidism and ophthalmopathy. TCRdb reanalysed the multiplex PCR reads using MiXCR and keeps one entry per CDR3 protein. The sample has about 560,000 distinct CDR3 sequences, around 15% seen once. The sample consisted of blood. Source of these receptors: a woman aged 18-35 years with Graves' hyperthyroidism. The CDR3 runs from the conserved cysteine through the conserved F or W. D genes are given only for firm matches. Clone size is shown for a subset of rows, as once, few, many or a class of expanded clone.

V gene: TRBV7-2
clone size: few
D gene: TRBD1
J gene: TRBJ1-3
CDR3 protein: CASSLRTGGTSGNTIYF
CDR3 DNA: TGTGCCAGCAGCTTGAGGACAGGGGGTACCTCTGGAAACACCATATATTTT

V gene: TRBV14
clone size: .
D gene: TRBD1
J gene: TRBJ2-7
CDR3 protein: CASSQKGTEVRVNYEQYF
CDR3 DNA: TGTGCCAGCAGCCAAAAAGGGACAGAGGTGCGCGTAAATTACGAGCAGTACTTC

V gene: TRBV5-5
clone size: .
D gene: .
J gene: TRBJ1-1
CDR3 protein: CASKFNPGARNTEAFF
CDR3 DNA: TGTGCCTCTAAGTTTAACCCGGGGGCTAGGAACACTGAAGCTTTCTTT

V gene: TRBV11-2
clone size: .
D gene: .
J gene: TRBJ1-1
CDR3 protein: CASSLGQIMNTEAFF
CDR3 DNA: TGTGCCAGCAGCTTAGGCCAGATAATGAACACTGAAGCTTTCTTT

V gene: TRBV12-3/TRBV12-4
clone size: few
D gene: TRBD2
J gene: TRBJ2-2
CDR3 protein: CASTIRLAVDTGELFF
CDR3 DNA: TGTGCCAGCACAATAAGACTAGCGGTAGACACCGGGGAGCTGTTTTTT

V gene: TRBV5-1
clone size: many
D gene: .
J gene: TRBJ2-1
CDR3 protein: CASSLAGGRPYNEQFF
CDR3 DNA: TGCGCCAGCAGCTTGGCCGGAGGGCGGCCCTACAATGAGCAGTTCTTC

V gene: TRBV6-2/TRBV6-3
clone size: many
D gene: TRBD1
J gene: TRBJ1-1
CDR3 protein: CASSQARDRVTEAFF
CDR3 DNA: TGTGCCAGCAGTCAAGCCCGGGACAGGGTGACTGAAGCTTTCTTT

V gene: TRBV6-1
clone size: few
D gene: TRBD1
J gene: TRBJ1-1
CDR3 protein: CASSATTGVDTEAFF
CDR3 DNA: TGTGCCAGCAGTGCTACGACAGGGGTCGACACTGAAGCTTTCTTT

V gene: TRBV11-2
clone size: many
D gene: TRBD2
J gene: TRBJ2-7
CDR3 protein: CASSVLAGGPYEQYF
CDR3 DNA: TGTGCCAGCAGCGTACTAGCGGGAGGCCCCTACGAGCAGTACTTC

V gene: TRBV12-5
clone size: many
D gene: TRBD1
J gene: TRBJ1-1
CDR3 protein: CASGLRTGTSWHTEAFF
CDR3 DNA: TGTGCTAGTGGTTTAAGGACAGGGACCTCATGGCACACTGAAGCTTTCTTT

V gene: TRBV28
clone size: .
D gene: TRBD1
J gene: TRBJ1-4
CDR3 protein: CASRTGGAEKLFF
CDR3 DNA: TGTGCCAGCAGAACAGGGGGAGCGGAAAAACTGTTTTTT

V gene: TRBV6-1
clone size: .
D gene: .
J gene: TRBJ1-1
CDR3 protein: CASTLEGGNTEAFF
CDR3 DNA: TGTGCCAGTACCCTGGAGGGGGGGAACACTGAAGCTTTCTTT

V gene: TRBV7-2
clone size: .
D gene: TRBD1
J gene: TRBJ1-5
CDR3 protein: CASSLTGKQPQHF
CDR3 DNA: TGTGCCAGCAGCTTGACAGGGAAACAGCCCCAGCATTTT

V gene: TRBV2
clone size: few
D gene: TRBD1
J gene: TRBJ1-2
CDR3 protein: CASSVVRTGRNSGYTF
CDR3 DNA: TGTGCCAGCAGCGTCGTGAGGACAGGGAGGAACTCTGGCTACACCTTC

V gene: TRBV5-4
clone size: few
D gene: .
J gene: TRBJ2-5
CDR3 protein: CASSSMSFGARETQYF
CDR3 DNA: TGTGCCAGCAGCTCTATGAGTTTTGGGGCTAGGGAGACCCAGTACTTC

V gene: TRBV6-2/TRBV6-3
clone size: few
D gene: TRBD2
J gene: TRBJ2-1
CDR3 protein: CASTGLAGEQFF
CDR3 DNA: TGTGCCAGCACCGGACTAGCGGGCGAGCAGTTCTTC

V gene: TRBV10-3
clone size: .
D gene: .
J gene: TRBJ1-1
CDR3 protein: CAISETTANTEAFF
CDR3 DNA: TGTGCCATCAGTGAGACGACAGCGAACACTGAAGCTTTCTTT

V gene: TRBV12-3/TRBV12-4
clone size: .
D gene: .
J gene: TRBJ2-7
CDR3 protein: CASSYRQIEGNDEQYF
CDR3 DNA: TGTGCCAGCAGTTATCGACAAATTGAGGGTAACGACGAGCAGTACTTC

V gene: TRBV2
clone size: many
D gene: .
J gene: TRBJ1-1
CDR3 protein: CASSEQIGQLEAFF
CDR3 DNA: TGTGCCAGCAGTGAACAGATTGGACAGCTTGAAGCTTTCTTT

V gene: TRBV11-2
clone size: many
D gene: .
J gene: TRBJ2-2
CDR3 protein: CASSLTDSLTGELFF
CDR3 DNA: TGTGCCAGCAGCTTGACGGACAGCCTTACCGGGGAGCTGTTTTTT

V gene: TRBV2
clone size: few
D gene: .
J gene: TRBJ1-3
CDR3 protein: CASSEGGLRGNTIYF
CDR3 DNA: TGTGCCAGCAGTGAGGGGGGCCTCAGGGGAAACACCATATATTTT

V gene: TRBV19
clone size: .
D gene: .
J gene: TRBJ2-3
CDR3 protein: CASSTSGVPADTQYF
CDR3 DNA: TGTGCCAGTAGTACCTCAGGGGTCCCAGCAGATACGCAGTATTTT

V gene: TRBV30
clone size: many
D gene: .
J gene: TRBJ2-3
CDR3 protein: CAWSVGTASTDTQYF
CDR3 DNA: TGTGCCTGGAGTGTAGGGACGGCTAGCACAGATACGCAGTATTTT

V gene: TRBV7-2
clone size: many
D gene: .
J gene: TRBJ2-7
CDR3 protein: CASSALSGSYEQYF
CDR3 DNA: TGTGCCAGCAGCGCCCTGTCGGGGTCCTACGAGCAGTACTTC

V gene: TRBV29-1
clone size: .
D gene: .
J gene: TRBJ2-1
CDR3 protein: CSVEGWVLNEQFF
CDR3 DNA: TGCAGCGTTGAAGGGTGGGTACTCAATGAGCAGTTCTTC

V gene: TRBV11-2
clone size: few
D gene: .
J gene: TRBJ2-5
CDR3 protein: CASSLRQQETQYF
CDR3 DNA: TGTGCCAGCAGCTTACGGCAGCAAGAGACCCAGTACTTC

V gene: TRBV11-2
clone size: .
D gene: .
J gene: TRBJ2-1
CDR3 protein: CASSLAPQGTGNEQFF
CDR3 DNA: TGTGCCAGCAGTCTAGCTCCCCAGGGGACGGGCAATGAGCAGTTCTTC

V gene: TRBV7-9
clone size: .
D gene: .
J gene: TRBJ2-4
CDR3 protein: CASSSSQGVQNIQYF
CDR3 DNA: TGTGCCAGCAGCTCCTCCCAGGGCGTCCAAAACATTCAGTACTTC

V gene: TRBV10-3
clone size: few
D gene: .
J gene: TRBJ2-1
CDR3 protein: CAITEWLGGDNEQFF
CDR3 DNA: TGTGCCATCACCGAGTGGCTAGGGGGGGACAATGAGCAGTTCTTC

V gene: TRBV7-2
clone size: .
D gene: TRBD1
J gene: TRBJ2-5
CDR3 protein: CAGIPPRDREETQYF
CDR3 DNA: TGTGCCGGCATACCCCCCCGGGACAGGGAAGAGACCCAGTACTTC

V gene: TRBV5-1
clone size: few
D gene: .
J gene: TRBJ2-7
CDR3 protein: CASSLAGGVAAYEQYF
CDR3 DNA: TGCGCCAGCAGCTTGGCCGGAGGCGTTGCGGCCTACGAGCAGTACTTC

V gene: TRBV18
clone size: few
D gene: .
J gene: TRBJ2-7
CDR3 protein: CASSPPIPFREQYF
CDR3 DNA: TGTGCCAGCTCACCACCGATCCCGTTTCGGGAGCAGTACTTC

V gene: TRBV14
clone size: .
D gene: TRBD1
J gene: TRBJ2-1
CDR3 protein: CASSQDLRRTGSFYNEQFF
CDR3 DNA: TGTGCCAGCAGCCAAGATCTACGGCGGACAGGGTCCTTTTACAATGAGCAGTTCTTC

V gene: TRBV28
clone size: many
D gene: .
J gene: TRBJ2-7
CDR3 protein: CASGEGAYEQYF
CDR3 DNA: TGTGCCAGCGGGGAAGGAGCCTACGAGCAGTACTTC

V gene: TRBV19
clone size: .
D gene: .
J gene: TRBJ2-1
CDR3 protein: CASTSVAGAYNEQFF
CDR3 DNA: TGTGCCAGTACCAGCGTGGCGGGGGCATACAATGAGCAGTTCTTC

V gene: TRBV9
clone size: .
D gene: .
J gene: TRBJ1-2
CDR3 protein: CASSVKGGYGYTF
CDR3 DNA: TGTGCCAGCAGCGTAAAGGGGGGCTATGGCTACACCTTC

V gene: TRBV7-9
clone size: few
D gene: TRBD1
J gene: TRBJ2-2
CDR3 protein: CASTADRGLTGELFF
CDR3 DNA: TGTGCCAGCACCGCAGACAGGGGGCTTACCGGGGAGCTGTTTTTT

V gene: TRBV20-1
clone size: .
D gene: TRBD1
J gene: TRBJ2-2
CDR3 protein: CSASTGGTGELFF
CDR3 DNA: TGCAGTGCGTCGACAGGGGGTACCGGGGAGCTGTTTTTT

V gene: TRBV13
clone size: few
D gene: .
J gene: TRBJ2-1
CDR3 protein: CASTDRVSGDEQFF
CDR3 DNA: TGTGCCAGCACCGATCGGGTTTCAGGGGATGAGCAGTTCTTC

V gene: TRBV28
clone size: once
D gene: .
J gene: TRBJ2-1
CDR3 protein: CASILSGYNEQFF
CDR3 DNA: TGTGCCAGCATACTTAGCGGCTACAATGAGCAGTTCTTC

V gene: TRBV20-1
clone size: .
D gene: .
J gene: TRBJ2-7
CDR3 protein: CSASHREGRGRPSSYEQYF
CDR3 DNA: TGCAGTGCTAGCCACCGGGAGGGCAGGGGGCGACCGTCCTCCTACGAGCAGTACTTC

V gene: TRBV7-9
clone size: few
D gene: .
J gene: TRBJ2-7
CDR3 protein: CASSPPRSPGEQYF
CDR3 DNA: TGTGCCAGCAGCCCCCCGAGGAGTCCGGGCGAGCAGTACTTC

V gene: TRBV3-1
clone size: many
D gene: TRBD2
J gene: TRBJ2-3
CDR3 protein: CASSPGLAGPSLNTQYF
CDR3 DNA: TGTGCCAGCAGCCCAGGACTAGCGGGACCCAGTTTGAATACGCAGTATTTT

V gene: TRBV28
clone size: many
D gene: .
J gene: TRBJ2-1
CDR3 protein: CASTLGGAAYNEQFF
CDR3 DNA: TGTGCCAGCACCCTGGGCGGGGCGGCCTACAATGAGCAGTTCTTC

V gene: TRBV4-3
clone size: .
D gene: TRBD1
J gene: TRBJ2-3
CDR3 protein: CASSQNTGATDTQYF
CDR3 DNA: TGCGCCAGCAGCCAGAATACAGGGGCGACAGATACGCAGTATTTT